What follows are 3 T cell receptor beta chains derived from one specimen sequenced in a study of Graves' ophthalmopathy and Graves' hyperthyroidism. RNA transcripts provided the template for amplifying TCR beta CDR3 regions. HTBI primers primed a first-round RT-PCR, and a second-round multiplex PCR followed. TCRdb processed the multiplex PCR reads anew with MiXCR; each CDR3 protein has one entry. The sample consists of approximately 500,000 distinct CDR3 sequences, roughly 14% of them appearing once. The sequenced material came from blood. These TCRs come from a woman in her twenties or thirties with Graves' ophthalmopathy.

The chain combines TRBV7-2 with TRBJ2-5; D not certain. Germline V gene sequence: CDR1 SGHTA, CDR2 FQGNSA. Trimming took off 5 bases at V and 6 bases at J, with 19 bases between the two ends. CDR3 length equals 15 residues. The CDR3 nucleotides read TGTGCCAGCAGCCTACGGTGGGGTTCGGAACAGACCCAGTACTTC. As protein: CASSLRWGSEQTQYF. The whole variable domain, remainder taken from reference TRBV7-2 and TRBJ2-5, is GAGVSQSPSNKVTEKGKDVELRCDPISGHTALYWYRQSLGQGLEFLIYFQGNSAPDKSGLPSDRFSAERTGGSVSTLTIQRTQQEDSAVYLCASSLRWGSEQTQYFGPGTRLLVL.

The sample holds many counts of this clonotype. In nucleotides, the CDR3 is TGCAGTGCTAGCGTGTACAGGGGTCGATCTGGAAACACCATATATTTT. It translates to CSASVYRGRSGNTIYF. The V and J genes are TRBV20-1 and TRBJ1-3, with TRBD1 matching over 7 bases. Germline values: CDR1 DFQATT, CDR2 SNEGSKA (reference sequence). The CDR3 totals 16 residues. With V trimmed by 3 bases and J by 1 base, 9 bases remained unmatched.

This clonotype appeared a single time. Being one base from a much bigger clone, this may be a read error. The chain links TRBV19 to TRBJ1-5; D unresolved. The V end lost 5 bases, the J end lost 1 base, and 18 bases lay between the germline ends. The CDR3 consists of 17 residues. Germline assignment: CDR1 LNHDA and CDR2 SQIVND (reference sequence). CDR3 sequence (DNA): TGTGCCAGTAGTTTATTGATTGGCAAATCAAGCAATCAGCCCCAGCATTTT. Residues: CASSLLIGKSSNQPQHF.